The 10 T cell receptor beta chains below come from one sample, sequenced in a study of T cell responses to AZD1222 COVID-19 vaccine. The assay was immunoSEQ multiplex PCR, and TCRdb's table has in-frame clones only and misses some. The sample records tens of thousands of clones, 70% to 90% being singletons. Specimen: peripheral blood, collected 28 days after the second AZD1222 dose. These receptors originate from an adult who received the AZD1222 COVID-19 vaccine.

This chain connects TRBV14 to TRBJ1-5, with 7 bases matching TRBD1. After removal of 4 bases from V and 3 bases from J, the junction contained 3 bases not matched to a gene. This CDR3 contains 14 residues. CDR1 is SGHDN and CDR2 is FVKESK in the germline V gene. The CDR3 DNA follows: TGTGCCAGCAGCCCCACAGGGGACAATCAGCCCCAGCATTTT. It yields the protein CASSPTGDNQPQHF.

This clone was observed a single time. The V gene is TRBV2, the J gene TRBJ2-7; 9 positions match TRBD1. Germline values: CDR1 SNHLY, CDR2 FYNNEI. Germline trimming cut 6 bases from V and 0 bases from J; bases unmatched to any gene: 6. The CDR3 totals 15 residues. The CDR3 coding sequence is TGTGCCAGCAGCTTGGACAGGGGACCCTCCTACGAGCAGTACTTC. It yields the protein CASSLDRGPSYEQYF. The variable domain in full, with the rest retrieved from reference TRBV2 and TRBJ2-7, is EPEVTQTPSHQVTQMGQEVILRCVPISNHLYFYWYRQILGQKVEFLVSFYNNEISEKSEIFDDQFSVERPDGSNFTLKIRSTKLEDSAMYFCASSLDRGPSYEQYFGPGTRLTVT.

This clone appeared a single time. The chain carries TRBV6-2 or TRBV6-3 and TRBJ1-1, with D perhaps matching TRBD1 (5 bases). V gave up 4 bases and J gave up 11 bases, with 14 bases separating them. This CDR3 has 12 residues. Germline V gene sequence: CDR1 MNHEY, CDR2 SVGEGT. The CDR3 DNA is TGTGCCAGCAGTTCCCTCGGGGCAAGGGCTTTCTTT. Protein product: CASSSLGARAFF.

The gene calls are TRBV19 and TRBJ1-1, with 7 bases that match TRBD1. The CDR3 is 14 amino acids. From germline, CDR1 is LNHDA and CDR2 SQIVND (reference sequence). J was trimmed by 1 base and V by 4 bases; bases with no gene match: 3. In nucleotides, the CDR3 is TGTGCCAGTAGTACCCGGGACAGGAACACTGAAGCTTTCTTT. Its translation is CASSTRDRNTEAFF.

The chain links TRBV9 to TRBJ2-1; 12 bases are shared with TRBD1. Germline V gene sequence: CDR1 SGDLS, CDR2 YYNGEE. The V gene end was trimmed by 4 bases and the J gene end by 9 bases; junction bases not matched to a gene: 14. There are 17 residues in the CDR3. CDR3 sequence (DNA): TGTGCCAGCAGCTTCAGGGGGGACAGGGGGCTTCGGGTTGAGCAGTTCTTC. Translating it yields CASSFRGDRGLRVEQFF.

The chain couples TRBV7-2 to TRBJ1-2, with D tentatively TRBD1 (5 bases). Per the germline V gene, CDR1 is SGHTA and CDR2 is FQGNSA. This CDR3 is 15 amino acids long. V shed 5 bases and J shed 0 bases, with 13 bases lying between them. The CDR3: CASSPRWGSNYGYTF. DNA for the CDR3: TGTGCCAGCAGCCCCCGTTGGGGGTCTAACTATGGCTACACCTTC.

J is TRBJ1-1 and V is TRBV5-1; TRBD1 is a possible D gene (6 bases). Germline V gives CDR1 SGHRS, CDR2 YFSETQ. The CDR3 contains 14 residues. Trimming took 2 bases from V and 2 from J, leaving 10 bases between them. CDR3 nucleotide sequence: TGCGCCAGCAGCTTTGGGACATTAAACACTGAAGCTTTCTTT. Translation gives CASSFGTLNTEAFF.

The rearrangement uses TRBV7-9 and TRBJ1-2, with D possibly TRBD1 on 5 matching bases. Germline-derived CDR1 and CDR2 are SEHNR and FQNEAQ (reference sequence). Trimming pared 5 bases from V and 4 bases from J, leaving 17 bases between. The CDR3 sequence is 15 residues long. Written as DNA, the CDR3 is TGTGCCAGCAGCGCTTCTCCGAACGGGGCCTATGGCTACACCTTC. This sequence encodes CASSASPNGAYGYTF. Combining the CDR3 with reference TRBV7-9 and TRBJ1-2 gives the whole variable domain DTGVSQNPRHKITKRGQNVTFRCDPISEHNRLYWYRQTLGQGPEFLTYFQNEAQLEKSRLLSDRFSAERPKGSFSTLEIQRTEQGDSAMYLCASSASPNGAYGYTFGSGTRLTVV.

The J gene is TRBJ2-3, the V gene TRBV21-1; TRBD1, the D gene given by the table, was not confirmed from the DNA. TRBV21-1 is a pseudogene locus. This CDR3 region has 18 residues. The CDR3 loop reads CASSPPETRPHHTDTQYF. CDR3 bases: TGTGCCAGCAGCCCCCCCGAGACAAGGCCGCACCACACAGATACGCAGTATTTT.

This clone was counted between two and nine times. This rearrangement joins TRBV11-2 to TRBJ1-5, with D unclear. CDR3 length: 13 residues. Germline CDR1 reads SGHAT; CDR2 reads FQNNGV. Trimming left V 1 base short and J 5 bases short, with 6 bases between. The CDR3, as DNA: TGTGCCAGCAGCTTAGGTGAATATCAGCCCCAGCATTTT. This codes for CASSLGEYQPQHF.